This T cell receptor beta chain was obtained from a study of human T cells and chemical hapten exposure. About the research overall: An area of 2 cm by 2 cm on upper inner arm skin received 2% DPC for sensitization. Each week of the roughly 25-week study, patients had diphenylcyclopropenone applied to the scalp.

The CDR3 runs to 17 residues. Looked up from germline, CDR1 is MDHEN and CDR2 is SYDVKM. With V trimmed by 0 bases and J by 0 bases, 7 bases remained unmatched. Original processing methods: Ranging from roughly 20,000 to 750,000, TCR counts per sample had a median value of around 92,000. TCRdb ran MiXCR on the RACE reads and lists one entry per CDR3 protein. These V and J calls derive from TCRdb rather than the authors' analysis. The sample yields about 84,000 distinct CDR3 sequences, 10% seen once. This clonotype was counted at least ten times. As to time point: patch test 2, 6 weeks after DPC sensitization. Treatment specified: therapeutic diphenylcyclopropenone sensitization with weekly scalp DPC.

The TCR comes from a woman between 25 and 40 years old with alopecia areata. Some clones in this sample may be carry-over from other donors' samples. This chain links TRBV28 with TRBJ1-1, with 7 bases that match TRBD1. The sample consisted of whole blood, taken in connection with sensitization to the hapten diphenylcyclopropenone (DPC). The CDR3 reads CASSLWGWDSMNTEAFF. The CDR3, as DNA: TGTGCCAGCAGTTTATGGGGGTGGGACAGTATGAACACTGAAGCTTTCTTT.